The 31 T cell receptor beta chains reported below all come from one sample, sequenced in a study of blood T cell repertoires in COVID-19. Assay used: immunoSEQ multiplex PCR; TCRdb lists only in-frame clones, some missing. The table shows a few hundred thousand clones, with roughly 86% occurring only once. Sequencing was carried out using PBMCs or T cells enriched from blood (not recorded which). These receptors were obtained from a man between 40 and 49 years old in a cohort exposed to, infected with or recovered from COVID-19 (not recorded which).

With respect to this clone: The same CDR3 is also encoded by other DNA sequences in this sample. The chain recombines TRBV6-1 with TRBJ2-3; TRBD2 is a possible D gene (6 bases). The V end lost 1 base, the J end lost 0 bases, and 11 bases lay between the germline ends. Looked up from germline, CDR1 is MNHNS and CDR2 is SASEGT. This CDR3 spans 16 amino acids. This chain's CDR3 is CASSEVVSGSTDTQYF. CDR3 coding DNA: TGTGCCAGCAGTGAAGTGGTTAGCGGTAGCACAGATACGCAGTATTTT.

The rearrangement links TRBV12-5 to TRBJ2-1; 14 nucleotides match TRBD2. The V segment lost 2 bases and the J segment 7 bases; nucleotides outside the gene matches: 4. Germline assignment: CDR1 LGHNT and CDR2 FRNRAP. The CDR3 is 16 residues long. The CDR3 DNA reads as TGTGCTAGTGGTTTGCCCGGGACTAGCGGGAGAAATGAGCAGTTCTTC. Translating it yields CASGLPGTSGRNEQFF.

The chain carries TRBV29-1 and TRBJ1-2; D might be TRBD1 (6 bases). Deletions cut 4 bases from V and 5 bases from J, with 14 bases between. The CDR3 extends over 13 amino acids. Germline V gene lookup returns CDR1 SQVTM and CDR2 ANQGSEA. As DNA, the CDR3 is TGCAGCGTTGCTGGCGGGGGCACGTATGGCTACACCTTC. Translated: CSVAGGGTYGYTF.

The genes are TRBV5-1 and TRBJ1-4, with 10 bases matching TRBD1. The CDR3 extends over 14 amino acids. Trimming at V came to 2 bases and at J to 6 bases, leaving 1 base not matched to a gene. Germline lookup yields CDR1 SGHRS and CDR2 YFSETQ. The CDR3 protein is CASSFGQGDEKLFF. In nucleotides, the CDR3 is TGCGCCAGCAGCTTCGGACAGGGGGATGAAAAACTGTTTTTT.

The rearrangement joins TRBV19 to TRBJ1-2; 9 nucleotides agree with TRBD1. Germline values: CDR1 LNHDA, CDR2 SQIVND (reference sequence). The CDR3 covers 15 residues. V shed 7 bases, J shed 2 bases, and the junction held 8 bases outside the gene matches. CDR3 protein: CASTMWTGVNYGYTF. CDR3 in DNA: TGTGCCAGTACCATGTGGACAGGGGTAAACTATGGCTACACCTTC.

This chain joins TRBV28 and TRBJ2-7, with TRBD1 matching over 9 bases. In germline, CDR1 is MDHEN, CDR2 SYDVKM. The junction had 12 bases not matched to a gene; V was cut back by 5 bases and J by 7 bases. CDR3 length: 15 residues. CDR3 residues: CASSGPGQGFMEQYF. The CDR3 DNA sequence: TGTGCCAGCAGTGGACCCGGACAGGGGTTTATGGAGCAGTACTTC.

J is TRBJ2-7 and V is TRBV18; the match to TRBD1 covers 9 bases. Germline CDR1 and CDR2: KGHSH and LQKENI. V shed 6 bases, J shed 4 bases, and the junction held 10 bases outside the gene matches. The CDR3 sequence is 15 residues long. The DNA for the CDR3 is TGTGCCAGCTCGCAAGCCGGGACAGGGATATACGAGCAGTACTTC. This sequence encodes CASSQAGTGIYEQYF.

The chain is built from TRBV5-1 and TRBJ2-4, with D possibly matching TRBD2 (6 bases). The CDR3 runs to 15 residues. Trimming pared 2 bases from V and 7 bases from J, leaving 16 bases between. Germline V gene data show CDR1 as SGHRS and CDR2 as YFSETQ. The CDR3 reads CASSLPITEGNIQYF. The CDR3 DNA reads TGCGCCAGCAGCTTACCCATAACGGAGGGGAACATTCAGTACTTC.

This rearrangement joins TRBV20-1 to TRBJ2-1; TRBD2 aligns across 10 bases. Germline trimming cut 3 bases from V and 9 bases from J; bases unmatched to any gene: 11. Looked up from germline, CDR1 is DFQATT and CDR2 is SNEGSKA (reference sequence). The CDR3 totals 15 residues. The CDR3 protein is CSASRLAGVRSEQFF. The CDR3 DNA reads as TGCAGTGCTAGTCGCCTAGCGGGAGTTCGGAGTGAGCAGTTCTTC.

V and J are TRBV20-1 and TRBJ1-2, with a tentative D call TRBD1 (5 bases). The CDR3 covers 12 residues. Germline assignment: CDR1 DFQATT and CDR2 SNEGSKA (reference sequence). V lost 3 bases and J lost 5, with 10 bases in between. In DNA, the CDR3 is TGCAGTGCTAGTTGGGGGGGGTATGGCTACACCTTC. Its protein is CSASWGGYGYTF.

The CDR3 bases are TGTGCCACCAGCCGAGGGGGGGAAACTGAAGCTTTCTTT. Translation: CATSRGGETEAFF. The chain employs TRBV15 and TRBJ1-1; D possibly corresponds to TRBD1 (6 bases). Trimming took off 5 bases at V and 5 bases at J, with 12 bases between the two ends. The CDR3 spans 13 residues. Germline CDR1 and CDR2: LNHNV and YYDKDF (reference sequence).

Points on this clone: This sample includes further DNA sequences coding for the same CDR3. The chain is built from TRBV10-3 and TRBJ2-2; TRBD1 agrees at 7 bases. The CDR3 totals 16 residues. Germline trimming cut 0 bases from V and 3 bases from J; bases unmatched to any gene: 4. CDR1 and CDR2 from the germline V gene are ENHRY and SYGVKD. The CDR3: CAISESRGRDTGELFF. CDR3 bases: TGTGCCATCAGTGAGTCAAGGGGGCGGGACACCGGGGAGCTGTTTTTT.

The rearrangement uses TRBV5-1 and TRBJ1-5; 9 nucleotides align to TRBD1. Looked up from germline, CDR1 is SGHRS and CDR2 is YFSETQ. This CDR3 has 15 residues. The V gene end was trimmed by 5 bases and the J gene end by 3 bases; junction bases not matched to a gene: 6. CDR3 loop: CASSTGTGHNQPQHF. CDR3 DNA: TGCGCCAGCAGTACCGGGACAGGGCACAATCAGCCCCAGCATTTT.

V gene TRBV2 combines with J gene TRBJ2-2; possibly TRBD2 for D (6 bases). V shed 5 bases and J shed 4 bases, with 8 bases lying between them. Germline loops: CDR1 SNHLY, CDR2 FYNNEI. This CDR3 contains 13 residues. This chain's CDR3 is CASSPTSTGELFF. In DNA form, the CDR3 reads TGTGCCAGCAGTCCGACTAGCACCGGGGAGCTGTTTTTT.

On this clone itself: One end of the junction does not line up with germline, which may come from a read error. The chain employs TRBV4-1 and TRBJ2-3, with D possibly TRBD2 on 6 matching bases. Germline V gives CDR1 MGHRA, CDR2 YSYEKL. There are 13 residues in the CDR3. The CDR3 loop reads CASSQDRAGRWNF. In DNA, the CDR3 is TGCGCCAGCAGCCAAGATAGGGCGGGACGGTGGAATTTT.

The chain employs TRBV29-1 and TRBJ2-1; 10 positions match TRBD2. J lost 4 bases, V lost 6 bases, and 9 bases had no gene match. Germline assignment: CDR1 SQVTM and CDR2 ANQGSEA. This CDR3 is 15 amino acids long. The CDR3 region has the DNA TGCAGCGTCTCCCCGGGAGCGGGAGGGTACAATGAGCAGTTCTTC. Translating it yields CSVSPGAGGYNEQFF.

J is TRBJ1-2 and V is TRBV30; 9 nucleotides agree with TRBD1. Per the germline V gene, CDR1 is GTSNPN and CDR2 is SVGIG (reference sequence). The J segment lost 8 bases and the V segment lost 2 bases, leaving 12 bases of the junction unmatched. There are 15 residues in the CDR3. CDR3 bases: TGTGCCTGGAGTCCTTTGGGACAGGGAAGGGTGGGCTACACCTTC. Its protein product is CAWSPLGQGRVGYTF.

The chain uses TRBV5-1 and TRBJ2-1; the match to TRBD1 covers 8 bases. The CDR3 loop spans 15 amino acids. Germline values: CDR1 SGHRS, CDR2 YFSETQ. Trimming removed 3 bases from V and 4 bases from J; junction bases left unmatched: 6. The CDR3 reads CASSWEDRDYNEQFF. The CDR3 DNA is TGCGCCAGCAGCTGGGAGGACAGGGATTACAATGAGCAGTTCTTC. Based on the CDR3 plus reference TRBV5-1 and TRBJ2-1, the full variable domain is KAGVTQTPRYLIKTRGQQVTLSCSPISGHRSVSWYQQTPGQGLQFLFEYFSETQRNKGNFPGRFSGRQFSNSRSEMNVSTLELGDSALYLCASSWEDRDYNEQFFGPGTRLTVL.

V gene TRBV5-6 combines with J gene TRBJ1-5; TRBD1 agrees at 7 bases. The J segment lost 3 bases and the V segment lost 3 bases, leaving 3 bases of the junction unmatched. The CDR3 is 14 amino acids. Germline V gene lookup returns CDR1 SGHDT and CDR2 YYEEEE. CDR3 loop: CASSSGQSNQPQHF. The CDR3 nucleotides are TGTGCCAGCAGCTCGGGACAGTCCAATCAGCCCCAGCATTTT.

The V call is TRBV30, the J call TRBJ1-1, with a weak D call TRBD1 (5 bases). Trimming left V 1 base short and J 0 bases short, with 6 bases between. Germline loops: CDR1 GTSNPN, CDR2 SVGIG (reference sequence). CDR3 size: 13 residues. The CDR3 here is CAWSAGVNTEAFF. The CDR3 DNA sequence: TGTGCCTGGAGTGCGGGGGTGAACACTGAAGCTTTCTTT.

The CDR3 loop reads CASSSGSTDTQYF. The CDR3 coding sequence is TGTGCCAGCAGCTCAGGTAGCACAGATACGCAGTATTTT. The gene calls are TRBV28 and TRBJ2-3, with D unresolved. Germline V gives CDR1 MDHEN, CDR2 SYDVKM. There are 13 residues in the CDR3. Trimming stripped 6 bases from V and 0 bases from J, with 7 bases between.

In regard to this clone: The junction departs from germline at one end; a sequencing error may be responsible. The DNA for the CDR3 is TGTGCCAGCAGCGAAGACAGAAAAGCTTTCTTT. Residues: CASSEDRKAFF. The chain couples TRBV2 to TRBJ1-1, with TRBD1 as a possible D gene (5 bases). This CDR3 region has 11 residues. CDR1 is SNHLY, CDR2 FYNNEI, per germline.

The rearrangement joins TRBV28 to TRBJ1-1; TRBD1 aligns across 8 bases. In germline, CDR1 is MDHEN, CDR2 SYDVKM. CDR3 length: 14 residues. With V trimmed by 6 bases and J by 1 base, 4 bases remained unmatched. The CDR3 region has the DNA TGTGCCAGCAGGACAGGGGCGGGGAACACTGAAGCTTTCTTT. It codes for CASRTGAGNTEAFF. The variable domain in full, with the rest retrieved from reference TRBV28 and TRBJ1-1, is DVKVTQSSRYLVKRTGEKVFLECVQDMDHENMFWYRQDPGLGLRLIYFSYDVKMKEKGDIPEGYSVSREKKERFSLILESASTNQTSMYLCASRTGAGNTEAFFGQGTRLTVV.

The CDR3 region is CASSEAGARESEQYF. In DNA, the CDR3 is TGTGCCAGCAGTGAAGCCGGCGCGCGGGAGTCCGAGCAGTACTTC. V is TRBV2 and J is TRBJ2-7, with 7 nucleotides matching TRBD2. The CDR3 has 15 residues. Germline V gene lookup returns CDR1 SNHLY and CDR2 FYNNEI. J lost 6 bases, V lost 0 bases, and 8 bases had no gene match.

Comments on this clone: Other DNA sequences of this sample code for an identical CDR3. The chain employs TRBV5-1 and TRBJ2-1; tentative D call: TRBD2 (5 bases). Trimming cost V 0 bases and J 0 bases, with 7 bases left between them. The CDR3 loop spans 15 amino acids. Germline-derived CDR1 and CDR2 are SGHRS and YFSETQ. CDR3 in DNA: TGCGCCAGCAGCTTGGCGGGGAGCTCCTACAATGAGCAGTTCTTC. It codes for CASSLAGSSYNEQFF.

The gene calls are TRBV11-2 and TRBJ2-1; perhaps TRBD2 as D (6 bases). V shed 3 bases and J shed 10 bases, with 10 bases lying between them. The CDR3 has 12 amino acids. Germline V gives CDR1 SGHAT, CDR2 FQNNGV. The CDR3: CASSFAGREQFF. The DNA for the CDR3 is TGTGCCAGCAGCTTCGCGGGGAGGGAGCAGTTCTTC.

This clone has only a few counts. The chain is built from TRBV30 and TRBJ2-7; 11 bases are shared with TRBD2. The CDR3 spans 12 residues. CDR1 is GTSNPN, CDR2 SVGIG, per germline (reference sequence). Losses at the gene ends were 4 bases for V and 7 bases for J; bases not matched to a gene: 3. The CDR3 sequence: CAWTSGRLEQYF. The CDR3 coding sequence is TGTGCCTGGACTAGCGGGAGGTTGGAGCAGTACTTC.

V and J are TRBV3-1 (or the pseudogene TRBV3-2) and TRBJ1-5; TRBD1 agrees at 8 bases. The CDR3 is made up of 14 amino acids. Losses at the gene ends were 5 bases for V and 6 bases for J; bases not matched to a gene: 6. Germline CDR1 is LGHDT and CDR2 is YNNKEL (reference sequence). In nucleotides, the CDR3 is TGTGCCAGCAGCGACGGACAGGGAGGTCAGCCCCAGCATTTT. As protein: CASSDGQGGQPQHF.

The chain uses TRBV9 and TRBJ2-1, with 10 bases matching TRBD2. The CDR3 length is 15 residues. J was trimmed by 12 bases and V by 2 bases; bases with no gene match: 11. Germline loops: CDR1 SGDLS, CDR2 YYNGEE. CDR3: CASSVRSSGSSGQFF. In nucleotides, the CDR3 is TGTGCCAGCAGCGTGCGGTCTAGCGGGAGTTCTGGGCAGTTCTTC. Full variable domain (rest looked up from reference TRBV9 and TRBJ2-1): DSGVTQTPKHLITATGQRVTLRCSPRSGDLSVYWYQQSLDQGLQFLIQYYNGEERAKGNILERFSAQQFPDLHSELNLSSLELGDSALYFCASSVRSSGSSGQFFGPGTRLTVL.

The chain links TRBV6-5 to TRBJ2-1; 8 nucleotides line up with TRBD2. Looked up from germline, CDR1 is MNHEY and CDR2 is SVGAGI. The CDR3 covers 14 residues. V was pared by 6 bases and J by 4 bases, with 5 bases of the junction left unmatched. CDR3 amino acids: CASRRLAPYNEQFF. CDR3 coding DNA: TGTGCCAGCAGAAGACTAGCGCCGTACAATGAGCAGTTCTTC.

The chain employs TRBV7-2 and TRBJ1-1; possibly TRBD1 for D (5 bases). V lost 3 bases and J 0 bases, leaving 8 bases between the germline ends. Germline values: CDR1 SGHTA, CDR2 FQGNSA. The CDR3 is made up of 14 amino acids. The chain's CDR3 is CASSFQGMNTEAFF. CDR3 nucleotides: TGTGCCAGCAGCTTTCAGGGCATGAACACTGAAGCTTTCTTT.